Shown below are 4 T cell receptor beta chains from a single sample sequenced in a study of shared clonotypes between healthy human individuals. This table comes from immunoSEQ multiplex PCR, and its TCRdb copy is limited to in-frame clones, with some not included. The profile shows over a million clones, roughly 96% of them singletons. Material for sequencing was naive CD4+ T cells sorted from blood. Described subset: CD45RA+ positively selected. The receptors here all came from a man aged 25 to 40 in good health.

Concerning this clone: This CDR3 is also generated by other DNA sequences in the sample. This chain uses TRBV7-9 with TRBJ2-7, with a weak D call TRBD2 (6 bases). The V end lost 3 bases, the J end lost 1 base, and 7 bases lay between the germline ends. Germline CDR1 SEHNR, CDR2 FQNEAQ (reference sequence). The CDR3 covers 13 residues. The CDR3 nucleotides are TGTGCCAGCAGCTTCGGGGGATCCTACGAGCAGTACTTC. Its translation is CASSFGGSYEQYF.

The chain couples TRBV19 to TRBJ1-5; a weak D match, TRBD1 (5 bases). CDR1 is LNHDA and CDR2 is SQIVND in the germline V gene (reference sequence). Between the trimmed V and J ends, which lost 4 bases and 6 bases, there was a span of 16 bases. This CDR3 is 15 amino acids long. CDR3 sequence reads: CASSRGPTVAQPQHF. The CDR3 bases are TGTGCCAGTAGTAGGGGCCCGACGGTGGCTCAGCCCCAGCATTTT.

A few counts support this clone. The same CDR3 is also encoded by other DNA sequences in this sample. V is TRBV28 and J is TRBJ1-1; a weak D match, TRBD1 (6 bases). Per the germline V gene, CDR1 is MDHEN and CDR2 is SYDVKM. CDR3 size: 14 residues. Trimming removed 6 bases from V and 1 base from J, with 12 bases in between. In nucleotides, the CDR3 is TGTGCCAGCAGCTTCGGGGGGCCGAACACTGAAGCTTTCTTT. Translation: CASSFGGPNTEAFF.

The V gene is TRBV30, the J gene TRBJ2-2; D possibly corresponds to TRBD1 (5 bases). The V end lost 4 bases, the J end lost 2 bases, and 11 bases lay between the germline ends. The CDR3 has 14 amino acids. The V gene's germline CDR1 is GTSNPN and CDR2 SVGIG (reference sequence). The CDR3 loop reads CAWNPGRNTGELFF. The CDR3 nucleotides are TGTGCCTGGAATCCAGGGCGAAACACCGGGGAGCTGTTTTTT.